One and the same sample provided the 5 T cell receptor beta chains below, sequenced in a study of blood T cell repertoires in COVID-19. Method: immunoSEQ multiplex PCR; TCRdb's copy keeps in-frame clones and lacks some. This sample has about 250,000 clones, with around 88% found just once. The sample was peripheral blood. The receptors derive from a woman between 25 and 40 years old with COVID-19, enrolled during active disease.

The chain is built from TRBV2 and TRBJ2-1, with 9 bases fitting TRBD1. Germline V gene data show CDR1 as SNHLY and CDR2 as FYNNEI. This CDR3 has 19 amino acids. The ends lost 7 bases at V and 4 bases at J; junction bases unmatched: 20. The chain's CDR3 is CASTQDRGFGIGGYNEQFF. CDR3 nucleotides: TGTGCCAGCACCCAGGACAGGGGATTCGGGATCGGAGGGTACAATGAGCAGTTCTTC.

This clone was counted only a few times. J is TRBJ2-4 and V is TRBV3-1 (or the pseudogene TRBV3-2); D not certain. Between the trimmed V and J ends, which lost 1 base and 0 bases, there was a span of 13 bases. The CDR3 consists of 17 residues. Germline V gene lookup returns CDR1 LGHDT and CDR2 YNNKEL (reference sequence). CDR3 in amino acids: CASSQVGAPVAKNIQYF. In nucleotides, the CDR3 is TGTGCCAGCAGCCAAGTTGGAGCACCTGTAGCCAAAAACATTCAGTACTTC.

The genes are TRBV5-1 and TRBJ2-3; 11 bases map to TRBD2. Per germline, CDR1 SGHRS and CDR2 YFSETQ. V dropped 4 bases and J dropped 1; count of bases not matched to a gene: 5. The CDR3 has 16 amino acids. In DNA, the CDR3 is TGCGCCAGCAGCGGAACTAGCGGGGGAGGCACAGATACGCAGTATTTT. This encodes CASSGTSGGGTDTQYF.

This clone was seen a handful of times. The V call is TRBV5-6, the J call TRBJ2-7; D perhaps matches TRBD1 (6 bases). Germline V CDR1 and CDR2: SGHDT, YYEEEE. Trimming removed 0 bases from V and 3 bases from J, with 7 bases in between. The CDR3 sequence is 13 residues long. CDR3 sequence: CASSLDRDYEQYV. As DNA, the CDR3 is TGTGCCAGCAGCTTGGACAGGGACTACGAGCAGTACGTC.

This clone was seen a single time. This chain uses TRBV11-3 with TRBJ2-3; 11 nucleotides align to TRBD2. The CDR3 spans 20 residues. J gave up 0 bases and V 0 bases, and 11 bases lay outside the gene matches. Per germline, CDR1 SGHNT and CDR2 YENEEA. Here the CDR3 reads CASSLDPRPTSGSSTDTQYF. CDR3 coding DNA: TGTGCCAGCAGCTTAGACCCACGCCCAACTAGCGGGAGTAGCACAGATACGCAGTATTTT. Together with reference TRBV11-3 and TRBJ2-3, the CDR3 gives the full variable domain: EAGVVQSPRYKIIEKKQPVAFWCNPISGHNTLYWYLQNLGQGPELLIRYENEEAVDDSQLPKDRFSAERLKGVDSTLKIQPAELGDSAVYLCASSLDPRPTSGSSTDTQYFGPGTRLTVL.